The source of this T cell receptor beta chain is a study of blood T cell repertoires in COVID-19. Study in general: Both acute and convalescent COVID-19 samples were obtained from the United States, Italy and Spain. T cells, B-cell-depleted T cells, or PBMCs supplied cDNA or gDNA.

In the study's own analysis: Amplification from reference gene primers served as the basis for estimated nucleated cell counts. Clones were read by immunoSEQ multiplex PCR, and TCRdb kept only the in-frame ones, dropping some. V and J calls and clone size follow that table, whereas D and trimming were derived from the DNA. The table shows about 82,000 clones, with 60% to 80% occurring only once. Seattle patients were enrolled during active infection and followed longitudinally. Germline loops: CDR1 MNHNY, CDR2 SVGAGI (reference sequence). V was pared by 2 bases and J by 9 bases, with 9 bases of the junction left unmatched. The CDR3 has 15 residues.

What was sequenced was peripheral blood. V gene TRBV6-6 combines with J gene TRBJ2-1, with 8 positions matching TRBD2. The sequence was obtained from a man aged 60 to 75 with COVID-19, enrolled during active disease. CDR3 nucleotide sequence: TGTGCCAGCAGTTACCCACTAGGGCGGGAGGTTGAGCAGTTCTTC. Protein sequence: CASSYPLGREVEQFF.